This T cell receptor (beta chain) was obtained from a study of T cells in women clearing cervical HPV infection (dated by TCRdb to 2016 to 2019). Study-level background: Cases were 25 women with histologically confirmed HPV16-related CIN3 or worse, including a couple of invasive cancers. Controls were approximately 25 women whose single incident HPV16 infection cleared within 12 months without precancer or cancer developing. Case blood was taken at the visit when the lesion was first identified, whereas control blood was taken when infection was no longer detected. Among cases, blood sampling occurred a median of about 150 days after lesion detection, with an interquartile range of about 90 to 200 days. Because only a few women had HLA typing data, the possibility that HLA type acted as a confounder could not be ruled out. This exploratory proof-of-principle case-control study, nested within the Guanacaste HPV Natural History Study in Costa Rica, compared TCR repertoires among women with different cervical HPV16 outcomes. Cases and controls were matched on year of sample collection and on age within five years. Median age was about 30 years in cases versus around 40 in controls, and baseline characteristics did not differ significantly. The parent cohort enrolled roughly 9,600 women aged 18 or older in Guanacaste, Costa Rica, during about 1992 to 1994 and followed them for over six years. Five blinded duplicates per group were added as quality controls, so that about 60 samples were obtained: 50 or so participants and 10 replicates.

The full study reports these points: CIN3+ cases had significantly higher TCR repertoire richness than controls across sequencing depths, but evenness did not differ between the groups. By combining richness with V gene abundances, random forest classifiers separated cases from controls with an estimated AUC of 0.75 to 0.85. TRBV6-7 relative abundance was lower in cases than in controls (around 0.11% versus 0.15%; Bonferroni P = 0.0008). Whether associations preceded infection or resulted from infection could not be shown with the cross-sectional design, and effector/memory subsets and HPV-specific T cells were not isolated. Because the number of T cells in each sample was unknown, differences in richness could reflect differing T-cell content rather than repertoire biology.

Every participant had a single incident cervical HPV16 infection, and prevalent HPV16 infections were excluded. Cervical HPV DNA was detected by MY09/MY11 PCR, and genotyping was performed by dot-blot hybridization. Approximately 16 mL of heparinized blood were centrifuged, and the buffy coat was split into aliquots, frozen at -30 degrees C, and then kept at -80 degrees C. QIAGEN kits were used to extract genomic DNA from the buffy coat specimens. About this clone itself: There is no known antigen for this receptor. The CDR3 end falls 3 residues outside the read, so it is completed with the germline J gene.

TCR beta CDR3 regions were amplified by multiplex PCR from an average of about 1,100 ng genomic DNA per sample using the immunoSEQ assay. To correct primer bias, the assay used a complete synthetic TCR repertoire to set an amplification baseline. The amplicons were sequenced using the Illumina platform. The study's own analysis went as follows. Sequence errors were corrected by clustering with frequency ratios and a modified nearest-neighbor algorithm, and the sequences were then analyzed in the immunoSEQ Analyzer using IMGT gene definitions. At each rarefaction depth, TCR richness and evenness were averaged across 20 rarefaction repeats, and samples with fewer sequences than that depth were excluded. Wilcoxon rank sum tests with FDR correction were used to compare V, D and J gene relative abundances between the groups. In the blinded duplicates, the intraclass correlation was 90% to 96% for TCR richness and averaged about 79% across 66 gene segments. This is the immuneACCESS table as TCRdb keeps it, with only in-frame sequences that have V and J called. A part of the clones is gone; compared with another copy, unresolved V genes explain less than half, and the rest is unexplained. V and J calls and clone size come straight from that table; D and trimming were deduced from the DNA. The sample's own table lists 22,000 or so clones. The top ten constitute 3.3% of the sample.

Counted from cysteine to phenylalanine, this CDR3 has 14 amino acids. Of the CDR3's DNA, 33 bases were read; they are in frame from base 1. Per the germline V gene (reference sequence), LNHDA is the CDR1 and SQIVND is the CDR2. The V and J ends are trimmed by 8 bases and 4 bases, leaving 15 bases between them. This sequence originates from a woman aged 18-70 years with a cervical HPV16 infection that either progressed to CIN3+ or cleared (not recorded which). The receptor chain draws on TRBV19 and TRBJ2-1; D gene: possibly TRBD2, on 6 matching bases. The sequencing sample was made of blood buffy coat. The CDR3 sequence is CASCSRGVYNEQFF. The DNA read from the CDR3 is TGTGCCAGTTGTAGTCGCGGGGTTTACAATGAG.